This is a list of T cell receptor beta chains from one sample in a study of blood T cell repertoires in COVID-19. Data came from immunoSEQ multiplex PCR; TCRdb stores just in-frame clones and leaves some out. Here the sample spans some 340,000 clones, 85% being singletons. Sequencing used peripheral blood. The receptor source for this set is a woman between 18 and 30 years old with acute or convalescent COVID-19. Both conserved end residues are part of each CDR3. Each record gives: D gene, V gene, clone size, J gene, CDR3 DNA, CDR3 protein. D genes are given only for firm matches. Part of the rows lack a size; the others show once, few, many or a class for expanded clones.

d_gene: -; v_gene: TRBV5-1; abundance: -; j_gene: TRBJ1-1; CDR3nt: TGCGCCAGCAGCTCCGGACGGGGGGGGAACACTGAAGCTTTCTTT; CDR3aa: CASSSGRGGNTEAFF
d_gene: TRBD1; v_gene: TRBV28; abundance: -; j_gene: TRBJ2-5; CDR3nt: TGTGCCAGCAGTCGCCGGACAGGGGGCGTCGGAGAGACCCAGTACTTC; CDR3aa: CASSRRTGGVGETQYF
d_gene: TRBD1; v_gene: TRBV6-4; abundance: -; j_gene: TRBJ1-4; CDR3nt: TGTGCCAGCAGCGAGGGGGCCGAGGAAAAACTGTTTTTT; CDR3aa: CASSEGAEEKLFF
d_gene: TRBD1; v_gene: TRBV15; abundance: -; j_gene: TRBJ2-7; CDR3nt: TGTGCCACCAGAGAACAGGGGGTGATCTACGAGCAGTACTTC; CDR3aa: CATREQGVIYEQYF
d_gene: TRBD1; v_gene: TRBV10-2; abundance: -; j_gene: TRBJ1-2; CDR3nt: TGCGCCAGCAGTCTGGGGGGACAGGCAACTAACTATGGCTACACCTTC; CDR3aa: CASSLGGQATNYGYTF
d_gene: -; v_gene: TRBV7-9; abundance: -; j_gene: TRBJ1-3; CDR3nt: TGTGCCAGCAGCTTAGGAGGTATGGCTTCTGGAAACACCATATATTTT; CDR3aa: CASSLGGMASGNTIYF
d_gene: TRBD1; v_gene: TRBV28; abundance: -; j_gene: TRBJ1-2; CDR3nt: TGTGCCAGCAGTTTCACAGGGGCTGCTGGCTACACCTTC; CDR3aa: CASSFTGAAGYTF
d_gene: -; v_gene: TRBV7-9; abundance: -; j_gene: TRBJ2-7; CDR3nt: TGTGCCAGCAGAGGGGCAGGGGGGAACTACGAGCAGTACTTC; CDR3aa: CASRGAGGNYEQYF
d_gene: -; v_gene: TRBV6-4; abundance: -; j_gene: TRBJ2-3; CDR3nt: TGTGCCAGCAGTGCCGGCACAGATACGCAGTATTTT; CDR3aa: CASSAGTDTQYF
d_gene: TRBD2; v_gene: TRBV30; abundance: -; j_gene: TRBJ2-1; CDR3nt: TGTGCCTTAGAACCGGGACTAGCGGGGCATGAGCAGTTCTTC; CDR3aa: CALEPGLAGHEQFF
d_gene: TRBD1; v_gene: TRBV6-5; abundance: -; j_gene: TRBJ1-1; CDR3nt: TGTGCCAGCCAAGGGACAGGCAGAAACACTGAAGCTTTCTTT; CDR3aa: CASQGTGRNTEAFF
d_gene: TRBD1; v_gene: TRBV4-1; abundance: -; j_gene: TRBJ1-4; CDR3nt: TGCGCCAGCAGCGAAAGACAGGGGAGTGAAAAACTGTTTTTT; CDR3aa: CASSERQGSEKLFF
d_gene: TRBD1; v_gene: TRBV19; abundance: -; j_gene: TRBJ1-5; CDR3nt: TGTGCCAGTAGACCGGACAGGGCAGGGCAGCCCCAGCATTTT; CDR3aa: CASRPDRAGQPQHF
d_gene: TRBD1; v_gene: TRBV29-1; abundance: -; j_gene: TRBJ1-1; CDR3nt: TGCAGCGTTGAAGATCTAAGGACAGGCCTGGGCGCTTTCTTT; CDR3aa: CSVEDLRTGLGAFF
d_gene: -; v_gene: TRBV29-1; abundance: -; j_gene: TRBJ2-7; CDR3nt: TGCAGCGTTGAGGTTAGCGGAACCTACGAGCAGTACTTC; CDR3aa: CSVEVSGTYEQYF
d_gene: -; v_gene: TRBV30; abundance: -; j_gene: TRBJ1-2; CDR3nt: TGTGCCTGGAATAAGGCCGGAGTTGATGGCTACACCTTC; CDR3aa: CAWNKAGVDGYTF
d_gene: TRBD2; v_gene: TRBV3-1/TRBV3-2; abundance: -; j_gene: TRBJ2-4; CDR3nt: TGTGCCAGCAGCCCCCGACTAGCGGGAGGGAAAAACATTCAGTACTTC; CDR3aa: CASSPRLAGGKNIQYF
d_gene: -; v_gene: TRBV5-1; abundance: -; j_gene: TRBJ1-1; CDR3nt: TGCGCCAGCAGCCACCCCAGACAGGACTTGAACACTGAAGCTTTCTTT; CDR3aa: CASSHPRQDLNTEAFF
d_gene: TRBD1; v_gene: TRBV9; abundance: few; j_gene: TRBJ2-3; CDR3nt: TGTGCCAGCAGCGTAGCTAGGGGGCCTAATACGCAGTATTTT; CDR3aa: CASSVARGPNTQYF
d_gene: TRBD1; v_gene: TRBV30; abundance: once; j_gene: TRBJ2-1; CDR3nt: TGTGCCTGGAGGGATGACAGGGGAGCCTACAATGAGCAGTTCTTC; CDR3aa: CAWRDDRGAYNEQFF
d_gene: -; v_gene: TRBV18; abundance: few; j_gene: TRBJ1-1; CDR3nt: TGTGCCAGCTCACCCCAGAGGGCCCGTGAAGCTTTCTTT; CDR3aa: CASSPQRAREAFF
d_gene: TRBD1; v_gene: TRBV9; abundance: -; j_gene: TRBJ1-2; CDR3nt: TGTGCCAGCAGCGAGGACAGGGGGCAGTATGGCTACACCTTC; CDR3aa: CASSEDRGQYGYTF